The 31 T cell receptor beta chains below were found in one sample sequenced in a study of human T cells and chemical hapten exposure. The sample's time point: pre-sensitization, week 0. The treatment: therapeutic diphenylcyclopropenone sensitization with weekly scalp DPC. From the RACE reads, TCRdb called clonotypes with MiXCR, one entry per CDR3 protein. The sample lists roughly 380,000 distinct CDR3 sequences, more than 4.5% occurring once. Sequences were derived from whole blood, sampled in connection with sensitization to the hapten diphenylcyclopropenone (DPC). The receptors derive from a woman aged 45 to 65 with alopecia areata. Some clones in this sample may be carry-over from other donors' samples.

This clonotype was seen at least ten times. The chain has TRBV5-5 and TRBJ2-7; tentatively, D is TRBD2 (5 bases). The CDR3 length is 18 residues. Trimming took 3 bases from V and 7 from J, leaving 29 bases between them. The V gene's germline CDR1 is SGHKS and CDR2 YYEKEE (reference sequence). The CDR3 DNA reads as TGTGCCAGCAGCTCCCAGGCCGCGACGTCCGGGATCTTTACGGAGCAGTACTTC. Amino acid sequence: CASSSQAATSGIFTEQYF.

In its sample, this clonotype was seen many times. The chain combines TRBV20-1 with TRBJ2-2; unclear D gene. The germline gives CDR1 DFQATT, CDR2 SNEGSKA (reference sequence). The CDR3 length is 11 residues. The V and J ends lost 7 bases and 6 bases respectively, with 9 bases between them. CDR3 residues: CSGVWAGELFF. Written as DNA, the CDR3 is TGCAGTGGGGTTTGGGCCGGGGAGCTGTTTTTT.

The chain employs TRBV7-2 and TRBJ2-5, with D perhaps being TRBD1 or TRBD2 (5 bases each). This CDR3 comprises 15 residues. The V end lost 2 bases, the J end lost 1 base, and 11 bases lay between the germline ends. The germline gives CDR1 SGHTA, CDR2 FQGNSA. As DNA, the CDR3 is TGTGCCAGCAGCTTATATTGGGGGACCCAAGAGACCCAGTACTTC. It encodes CASSLYWGTQETQYF.

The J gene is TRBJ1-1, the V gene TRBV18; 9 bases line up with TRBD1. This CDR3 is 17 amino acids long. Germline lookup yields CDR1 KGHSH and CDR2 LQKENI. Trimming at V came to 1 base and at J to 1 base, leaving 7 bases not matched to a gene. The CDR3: CASSPRRTGEGNTEAFF. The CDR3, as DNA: TGTGCCAGCTCACCACGTAGGACAGGGGAAGGGAACACTGAAGCTTTCTTT.

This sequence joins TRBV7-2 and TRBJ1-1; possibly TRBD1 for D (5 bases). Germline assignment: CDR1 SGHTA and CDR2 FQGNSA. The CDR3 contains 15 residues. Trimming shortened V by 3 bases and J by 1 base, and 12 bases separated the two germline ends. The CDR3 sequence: CASSFNPGKNTEAFF. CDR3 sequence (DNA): TGTGCCAGCAGCTTTAATCCAGGGAAGAACACTGAAGCTTTCTTT.

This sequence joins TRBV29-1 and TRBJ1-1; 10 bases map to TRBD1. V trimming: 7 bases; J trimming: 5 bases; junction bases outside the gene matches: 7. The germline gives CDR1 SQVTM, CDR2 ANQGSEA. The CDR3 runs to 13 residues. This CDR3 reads CSAGTGVGTEAFF. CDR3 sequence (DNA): TGCAGCGCCGGGACAGGGGTAGGGACTGAAGCTTTCTTT.

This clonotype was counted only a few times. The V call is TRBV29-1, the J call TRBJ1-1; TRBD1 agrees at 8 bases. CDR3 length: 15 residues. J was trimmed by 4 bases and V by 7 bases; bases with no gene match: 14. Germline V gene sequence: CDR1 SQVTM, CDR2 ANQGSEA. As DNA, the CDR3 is TGCAGCGGATCCGGGACAGGATTCTGGGGCACTGAAGCTTTCTTT. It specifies CSGSGTGFWGTEAFF.

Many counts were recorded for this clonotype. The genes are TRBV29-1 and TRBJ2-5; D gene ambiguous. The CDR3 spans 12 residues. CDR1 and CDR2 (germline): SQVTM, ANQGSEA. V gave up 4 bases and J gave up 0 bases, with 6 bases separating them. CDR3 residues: CSVAQNQETQYF. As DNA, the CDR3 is TGCAGCGTTGCCCAGAACCAAGAGACCCAGTACTTC.

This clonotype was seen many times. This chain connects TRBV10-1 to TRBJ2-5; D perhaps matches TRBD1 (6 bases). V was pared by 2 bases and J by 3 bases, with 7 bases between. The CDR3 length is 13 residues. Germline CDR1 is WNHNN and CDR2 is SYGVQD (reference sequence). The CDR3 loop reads CASSEAGEETQYF. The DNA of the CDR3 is TGCGCCAGCAGTGAGGCAGGGGAAGAGACCCAGTACTTC.

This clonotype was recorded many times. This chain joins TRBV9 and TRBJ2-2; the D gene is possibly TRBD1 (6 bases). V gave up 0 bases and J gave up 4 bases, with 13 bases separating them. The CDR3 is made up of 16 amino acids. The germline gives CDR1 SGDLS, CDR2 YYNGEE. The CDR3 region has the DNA TGTGCCAGCAGCGTAGACCAGGGGAAGACCACCGGGGAGCTGTTTTTT. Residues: CASSVDQGKTTGELFF.

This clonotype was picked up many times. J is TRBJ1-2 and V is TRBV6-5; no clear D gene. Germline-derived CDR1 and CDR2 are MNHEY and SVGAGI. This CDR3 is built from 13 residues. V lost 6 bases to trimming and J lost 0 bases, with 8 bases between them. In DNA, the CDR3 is TGTGCCAGCAGCTCCGGGCCTAACTATGGCTACACCTTC. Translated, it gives CASSSGPNYGYTF.

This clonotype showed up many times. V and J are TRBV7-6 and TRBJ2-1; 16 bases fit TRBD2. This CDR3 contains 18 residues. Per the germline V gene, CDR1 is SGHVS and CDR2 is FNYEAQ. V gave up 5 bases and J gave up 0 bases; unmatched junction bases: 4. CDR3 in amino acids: CASSPGLAGGLSYNEQFF. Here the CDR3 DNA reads TGTGCCAGCAGCCCGGGACTAGCGGGGGGGCTCTCCTACAATGAGCAGTTCTTC. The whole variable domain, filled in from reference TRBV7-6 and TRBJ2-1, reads GAGVSQSPRYKVTKRGQDVALRCDPISGHVSLYWYRQALGQGPEFLTYFNYEAQQDKSGLPNDRFSAERPEGSISTLTIQRTEQRDSAMYRCASSPGLAGGLSYNEQFFGPGTRLTVL.

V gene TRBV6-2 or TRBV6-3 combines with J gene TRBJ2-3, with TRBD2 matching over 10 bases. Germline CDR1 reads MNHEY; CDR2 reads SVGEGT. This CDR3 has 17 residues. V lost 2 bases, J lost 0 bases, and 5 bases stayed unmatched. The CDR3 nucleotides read TGTGCCAGCAGTTACGGGCTAGCGGGAGCGAGCACAGATACGCAGTATTTT. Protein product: CASSYGLAGASTDTQYF.

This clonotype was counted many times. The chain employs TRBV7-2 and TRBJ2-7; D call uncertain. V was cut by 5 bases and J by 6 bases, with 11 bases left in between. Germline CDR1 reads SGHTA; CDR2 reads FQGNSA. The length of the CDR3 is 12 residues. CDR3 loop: CASSPSVPEQYF. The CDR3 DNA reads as TGTGCCAGCAGCCCCTCGGTCCCCGAGCAGTACTTC.

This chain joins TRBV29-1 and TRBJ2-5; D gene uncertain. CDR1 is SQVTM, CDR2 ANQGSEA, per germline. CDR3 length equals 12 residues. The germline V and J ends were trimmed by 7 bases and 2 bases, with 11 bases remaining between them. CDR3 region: CSARRFQETQYF. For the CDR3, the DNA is TGCAGCGCTCGACGGTTTCAAGAGACCCAGTACTTC.

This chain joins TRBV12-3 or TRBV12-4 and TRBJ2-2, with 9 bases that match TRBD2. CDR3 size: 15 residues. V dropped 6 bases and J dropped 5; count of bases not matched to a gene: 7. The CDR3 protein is CASSHSGSGTGELFF. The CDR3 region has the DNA TGTGCCAGCAGCCATAGCGGGAGTGGGACCGGGGAGCTGTTTTTT.

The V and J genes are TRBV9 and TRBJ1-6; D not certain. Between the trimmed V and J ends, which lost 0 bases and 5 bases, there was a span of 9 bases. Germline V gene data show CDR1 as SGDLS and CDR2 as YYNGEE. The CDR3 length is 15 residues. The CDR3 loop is CASSVGSQNNSPLHF. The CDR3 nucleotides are TGTGCCAGCAGCGTAGGATCCCAGAATAATTCACCCCTCCACTTT.

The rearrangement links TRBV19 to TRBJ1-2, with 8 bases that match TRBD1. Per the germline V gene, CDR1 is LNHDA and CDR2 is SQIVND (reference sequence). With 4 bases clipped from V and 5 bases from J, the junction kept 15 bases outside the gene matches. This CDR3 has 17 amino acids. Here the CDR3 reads CASSTASDRAWKYGYTF. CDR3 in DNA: TGTGCCAGTAGTACCGCCTCGGACAGGGCTTGGAAGTATGGCTACACCTTC.

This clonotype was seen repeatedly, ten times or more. In nucleotides, the CDR3 is TGTGCCAGCAGCCAAGTGGAGTCCTACGAGCAGTACTTC. Its protein product is CASSQVESYEQYF. The chain joins TRBV3-1 to TRBJ2-7, with D unclear. V was trimmed by 1 base and J by 1 base, leaving 5 bases between them. Looked up from germline, CDR1 is LGHDT and CDR2 is YNNKEL (reference sequence). The CDR3 loop spans 13 amino acids.

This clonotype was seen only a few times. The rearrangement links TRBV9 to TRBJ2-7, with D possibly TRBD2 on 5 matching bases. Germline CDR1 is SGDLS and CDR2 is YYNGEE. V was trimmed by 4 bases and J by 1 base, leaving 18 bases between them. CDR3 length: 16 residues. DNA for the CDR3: TGTGCCAGCAGCCCCTCGGCTCAGCGGAGTTCCTACGAGCAGTACTTC. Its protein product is CASSPSAQRSSYEQYF.

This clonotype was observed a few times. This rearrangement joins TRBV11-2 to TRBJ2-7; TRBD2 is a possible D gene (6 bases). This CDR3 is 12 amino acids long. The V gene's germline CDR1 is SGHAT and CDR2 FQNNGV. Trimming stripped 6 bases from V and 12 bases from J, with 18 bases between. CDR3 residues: CASSRDLEVLYF. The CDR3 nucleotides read TGTGCCAGCAGTCGGGACTTGGAGGTCCTGTACTTC.

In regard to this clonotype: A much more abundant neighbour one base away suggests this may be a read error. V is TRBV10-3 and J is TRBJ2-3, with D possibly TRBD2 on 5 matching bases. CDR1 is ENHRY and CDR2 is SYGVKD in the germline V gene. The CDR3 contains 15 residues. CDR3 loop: CTIKLDRDSTDTQYF. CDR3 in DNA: TGTACCATCAAACTCGACCGGGATAGCACAGATACGCAGTATTTT.

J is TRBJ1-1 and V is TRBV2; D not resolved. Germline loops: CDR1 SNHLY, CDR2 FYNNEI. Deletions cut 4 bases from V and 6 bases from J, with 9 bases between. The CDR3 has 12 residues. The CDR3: CASSGGQAEAFF. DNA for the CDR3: TGTGCCAGCAGTGGAGGGCAGGCTGAAGCTTTCTTT.

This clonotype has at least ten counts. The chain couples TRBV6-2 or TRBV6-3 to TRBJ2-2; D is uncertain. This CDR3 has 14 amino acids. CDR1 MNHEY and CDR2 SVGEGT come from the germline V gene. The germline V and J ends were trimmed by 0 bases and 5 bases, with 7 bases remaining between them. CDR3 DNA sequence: TGTGCCAGCAGTTACTCGATGAATACCGGGGAGCTGTTTTTT. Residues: CASSYSMNTGELFF.

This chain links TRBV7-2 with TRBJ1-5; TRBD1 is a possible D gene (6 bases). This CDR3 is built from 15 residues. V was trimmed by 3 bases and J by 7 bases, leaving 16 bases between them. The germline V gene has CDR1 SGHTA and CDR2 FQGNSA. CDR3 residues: CASSLGGREGQPQHF. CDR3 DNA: TGTGCCAGCAGCTTGGGGGGCAGGGAAGGCCAGCCCCAGCATTTT.

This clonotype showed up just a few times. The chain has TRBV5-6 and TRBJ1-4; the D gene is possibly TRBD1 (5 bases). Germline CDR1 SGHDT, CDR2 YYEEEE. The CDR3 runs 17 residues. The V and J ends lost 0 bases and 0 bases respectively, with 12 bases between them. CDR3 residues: CASSLGTTPSTNEKLFF. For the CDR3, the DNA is TGTGCCAGCAGCTTGGGGACAACACCCTCAACTAATGAAAAACTGTTTTTT.

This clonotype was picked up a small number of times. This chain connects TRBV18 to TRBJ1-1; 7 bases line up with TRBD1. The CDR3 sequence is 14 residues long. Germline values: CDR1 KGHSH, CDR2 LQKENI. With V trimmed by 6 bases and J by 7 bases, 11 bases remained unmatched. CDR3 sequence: CASSPRQGKNEAFF. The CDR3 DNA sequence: TGTGCCAGCTCGCCGAGACAGGGAAAGAATGAAGCTTTCTTT. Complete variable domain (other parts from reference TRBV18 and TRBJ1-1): NAGVMQNPRHLVRRRGQEARLRCSPMKGHSHVYWYRQLPEEGLKFMVYLQKENIIDESGMPKERFSAEFPKEGPSILRIQQVVRGDSAAYFCASSPRQGKNEAFFGQGTRLTVV.

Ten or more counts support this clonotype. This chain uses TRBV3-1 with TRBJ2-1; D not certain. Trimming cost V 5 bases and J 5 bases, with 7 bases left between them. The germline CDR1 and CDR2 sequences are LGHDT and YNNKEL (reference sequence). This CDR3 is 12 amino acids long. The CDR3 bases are TGTGCCAGCAGCACAAGACACAATGAGCAGTTCTTC. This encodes CASSTRHNEQFF.

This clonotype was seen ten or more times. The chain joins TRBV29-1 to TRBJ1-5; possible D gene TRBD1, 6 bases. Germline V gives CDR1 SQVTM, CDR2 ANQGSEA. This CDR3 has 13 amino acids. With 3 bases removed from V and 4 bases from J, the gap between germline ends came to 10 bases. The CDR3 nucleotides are TGCAGCGTTGAGTCAGGGGAAAATCAGCCCCAGCATTTT. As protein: CSVESGENQPQHF.

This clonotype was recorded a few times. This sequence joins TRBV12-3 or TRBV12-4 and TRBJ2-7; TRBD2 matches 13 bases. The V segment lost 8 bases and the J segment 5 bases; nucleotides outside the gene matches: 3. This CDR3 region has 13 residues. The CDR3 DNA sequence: TGTGCCAGCGGGACTAGCGGGATCGACGAGCAGTACTTC. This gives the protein CASGTSGIDEQYF.

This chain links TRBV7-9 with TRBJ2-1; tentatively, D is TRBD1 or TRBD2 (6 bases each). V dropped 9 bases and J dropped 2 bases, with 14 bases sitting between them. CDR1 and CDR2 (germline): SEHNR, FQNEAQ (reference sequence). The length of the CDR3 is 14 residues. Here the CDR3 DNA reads TGTGCCAGTCCCGGGGGCCTCGCCTACAATGAGCAGTTCTTC. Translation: CASPGGLAYNEQFF.